The 7 T cell receptor beta chains below were found in one sample sequenced in a study of T cells in localized non-small cell lung cancer. TCRdb's copy holds only in-frame clones and misses some; the assay was immunoSEQ multiplex PCR. Among over 10,000 clones listed, roughly 84% were seen once. This sample comprised peripheral blood, obtained before any cancer treatment. Every receptor here comes from a male donor aged 60 or over with stage I lung adenocarcinoma.

The gene calls are TRBV30 and TRBJ2-6, with TRBD1 matching 8 bases. V lost 2 bases and J lost 0; bases outside the gene matches: 9. The CDR3 runs 18 residues. Germline values: CDR1 GTSNPN, CDR2 SVGIG (reference sequence). The CDR3 protein is CAWSPASGQGSGANVLTF. CDR3 DNA: TGTGCCTGGAGTCCCGCGTCCGGACAGGGCTCTGGGGCCAACGTCCTGACTTTC.

The chain has TRBV29-1 and TRBJ2-5, with 12 bases identical to TRBD2. Unmatched junction bases numbered 6, after V lost 7 bases and J lost 3 bases. The CDR3 is 14 amino acids. Germline V gene data show CDR1 as SQVTM and CDR2 as ANQGSEA. CDR3 loop: CSGDPSGGEETQYF. The DNA for the CDR3 is TGCAGCGGGGACCCTAGCGGGGGGGAAGAGACCCAGTACTTC.

The rearrangement uses TRBV5-1 and TRBJ1-1; 7 positions agree with TRBD1. Germline V gene lookup returns CDR1 SGHRS and CDR2 YFSETQ. Losses at the gene ends were 3 bases for V and 3 bases for J; bases not matched to a gene: 5. The CDR3 spans 14 residues. The CDR3 DNA reads as TGCGCCAGCAGCTGGGAGGGGGCGTACACTGAAGCTTTCTTT. It specifies CASSWEGAYTEAFF. The full variable domain, rest sourced from reference TRBV5-1 and TRBJ1-1, is KAGVTQTPRYLIKTRGQQVTLSCSPISGHRSVSWYQQTPGQGLQFLFEYFSETQRNKGNFPGRFSGRQFSNSRSEMNVSTLELGDSALYLCASSWEGAYTEAFFGQGTRLTVV.

This chain links TRBV11-3 with TRBJ2-1, with 7 bases fitting TRBD1. CDR1 and CDR2 from the germline V gene are SGHNT and YENEEA. V lost 9 bases and J lost 5; bases outside the gene matches: 4. The CDR3 is 12 residues long. For the CDR3, the DNA is TGTGCCAGTTCGACAGGGAACAATGAGCAGTTCTTC. Translation: CASSTGNNEQFF.

The chain joins TRBV5-8 to TRBJ1-4; 10 bases agree with TRBD1. J gave up 3 bases and V 1 base, and 12 bases lay outside the gene matches. Germline V gene sequence: CDR1 SGHTS, CDR2 YDEGEE. The CDR3 has 19 residues. The CDR3 nucleotides read TGTGCCAGCAGCTTGCCCCTCCGGACAGGGGGTACGGCTAATGAAAAACTGTTTTTT. Protein sequence: CASSLPLRTGGTANEKLFF. The entire variable domain, with the rest obtained from reference TRBV5-8 and TRBJ1-4, is as follows: EAGVTQSPTHLIKTRGQQATLRCSPISGHTSVYWYQQALGLGLQFLLWYDEGEERNRGNFPPRFSGRQFPNYSSELNVNALELEDSALYLCASSLPLRTGGTANEKLFFGSGTQLSVL.

This chain links TRBV7-2 with TRBJ2-3, with TRBD1 matching over 9 bases. CDR1 and CDR2 (germline): SGHTA, FQGNSA. V shed 5 bases and J 2 bases; nucleotides not matched to a gene: 8. The CDR3 runs to 16 residues. The CDR3 loop is CASSEGTGTFTDTQYF. CDR3 bases: TGTGCCAGCAGCGAGGGGACAGGGACCTTCACAGATACGCAGTATTTT.

The chain combines TRBV9 with TRBJ1-6; D is possibly TRBD1 (5 bases). Germline V CDR1 and CDR2: SGDLS, YYNGEE. V was pared by 3 bases and J by 2 bases, with 15 bases between. The CDR3 covers 17 residues. In nucleotides, the CDR3 is TGTGCCAGCAGCGGACATCCCGGGGGGGCCTATAATTCACCCCTCCACTTT. Its translation is CASSGHPGGAYNSPLHF.